The present entry profiles one TCR beta chain with its context. Its antigen target is currently unknown. Base qualities are missing; no much larger clone stands one base away. Relative to germline, V is 2 bases shorter and J is 5 bases shorter, with 10 bases between their ends. Including cysteine and phenylalanine, the CDR3 has 13 amino acids. Just CDR3 DNA is preserved here, 39 bases in frame from base 1. The germline V gene supplies CDR1 MNHEY and CDR2 SVGEGT. These data originate in a study of T cells in Graves' hyperthyroidism and ophthalmopathy (dated by TCRdb to the late 2010s). With regard to the full study: Peripheral blood samples were taken at initial diagnosis, before any treatment was given. TCR V-J signatures able to tell the groups apart were searched for in a discovery cohort of approximately 95 patients, of whom more than 40 had Graves' ophthalmopathy and roughly 59 had stable Graves' hyperthyroidism. Prospective prediction of ophthalmopathy was tested in an independent validation cohort of 18 to 20 hyperthyroidism patients and some 17 patients who later progressed to ophthalmopathy. For training and testing, the 100 patients in the discovery cohort were randomly divided in a 7:3 ratio. In roughly six Graves' hyperthyroidism patients, the study also compared T-cell repertoires from thyroid tissue with T-cell repertoires from blood. Once sampling was done, hyperthyroidism patients were given methimazole at a starting dose of 30 mg daily, whereas ophthalmopathy patients were given high-dose intravenous methylprednisolone. The paper describes TCR Vbeta CDR3 sequencing of some 130 peripheral blood samples, made up of 40 to 45 ophthalmopathy patients, over 70 hyperthyroidism patients and roughly 17 progressor patients. Broad study findings and their caveats: During validation, the model predicted progression to ophthalmopathy a median of roughly 7.1 months ahead of onset, with almost 71% sensitivity and 72% to 80% specificity. Sample size was not statistically predetermined, and blinding of investigators to group allocation was not performed. A 13 V-J signature model separated ophthalmopathy from stable hyperthyroidism, with roughly 88% sensitivity and just under 84% specificity in cross-validation and 80%/75% in testing. Most expanded thyroid clonotypes (frequency above 0.001) were also detected in blood, suggesting blood repertoires may reflect thyroid immune responses.

Stable Graves' hyperthyroidism was defined as the absence of progression to ophthalmopathy over 18 months of follow-up. Hyperthyroidism patients were newly diagnosed, had a disease duration of under 2 months, and were aged 18 to 65 years. Patients with uncontrolled infections, other autoimmune diseases, pregnancy or lactation were excluded. Clinical symptoms, serum thyroxine and TRAb, thyroid ultrasound, and orbital computed tomography formed the basis for the diagnoses. PBMCs were isolated from about 9.2 ml of fresh peripheral blood by Ficoll-Paque density gradient centrifugation. Total RNA was extracted with Trizol reagent, and quality was checked on an Agilent 2100 Bioanalyzer. TCR beta CDR3 regions were amplified from RNA transcripts. The TCR CDR3 was subjected to a first round of RT-PCR using the HTBI primer set and the Qiagen OneStep RT-PCR kit. Libraries were constructed in a second round of multiplex PCR, after which size selection and purification were performed. Sequencing of the libraries was done on an Illumina HiSeq2000 using paired-end 100 bp reads. As for how the authors treated the data: Raw data were processed with SOAPnuke, discarding reads with adapters, uncalled bases, mean Phred below 15, or no exact constant-primer or identifier match. High-quality paired reads were merged using COPE v1.2.5, and each unique nucleotide sequence was defined as a clonotype. Clonotypes were aligned to IMGT TRBV, TRBD and TRBJ reference segments using MiTCR v1.1. The analysis was restricted to V-J combinations with a frequency above 0.0001, which together covered about 99% of the repertoires. The TCS score was defined as F50 (clonal expansion) divided by E x V (chaos), with BLOSUM62-based TCRdist calculated between CDR3 peptides within each V-J. Welch's t-statistics and random forest reduced roughly 500 V-J features to about 13, which were used in a naive Bayes classifier (R e1071). Thyroid-blood repertoire similarity was quantified with the Morisita-Horn index. TCRdb reprocessing: public reads trimmed at Q25 with fastp, clones called with MiXCR, in-frame beta chains kept. Rows with a matching CDR3 protein are joined into one entry that keeps the most common DNA and genes. In this record, the V and J calls reflect TCRdb's handling and not the investigators' own analysis. The sample table contains hundreds of thousands of distinct CDR3 sequences; only one count was recorded for more than 30% of them. The ten largest clones add up to approximately 10% of the sample.

The chain uses TRBV6-2 or TRBV6-3 and TRBJ2-7; perhaps TRBD1 is the D gene, with 5 bases matching. Sequenced: blood. The receptor comes from a man in his late teens or twenties with Graves' hyperthyroidism. The CDR3 sequence is CASSYRGSNEQYF. The DNA sequence reads TGTGCCAGCAGTTACAGGGGATCGAACGAGCAGTACTTC.